These 7 T cell receptor beta chains originate from one sample sequenced in a study of blood T cell repertoires in COVID-19. The data were produced by immunoSEQ multiplex PCR, yet TCRdb's version contains in-frame clones alone and is incomplete. The sample shows around 85,000 clones, roughly 89% of them seen only once. The sample consisted of PBMCs or T cells enriched from blood (not recorded which). Receptor source: a woman between 50 and 59 years old with acute COVID-19.

The chain uses TRBV16 and TRBJ1-2; D perhaps matches TRBD1 (6 bases). Germline values: CDR1 KGHSY, CDR2 FQNENV. The length of the CDR3 is 13 residues. The V and J ends lost 2 bases and 4 bases respectively, with 8 bases between them. This CDR3 reads CASSQGRGYGYTF. The CDR3 DNA follows: TGTGCCAGCAGCCAAGGCAGGGGCTATGGCTACACCTTC.

J is TRBJ2-5 and V is TRBV9; 15 bases are a match to TRBD2. Losses at the gene ends were 0 bases for V and 5 bases for J; bases not matched to a gene: 8. The CDR3 spans 18 residues. Per germline, CDR1 SGDLS and CDR2 YYNGEE. CDR3 nucleotide sequence: TGTGCCAGCAGCGTAGGGACTAGCGGGAGGGGACGGGTGGAGACCCAGTACTTC. It specifies CASSVGTSGRGRVETQYF.

The chain uses TRBV7-6 and TRBJ2-7; D unresolved. CDR3 length: 13 amino acids. Germline lookup yields CDR1 SGHVS and CDR2 FNYEAQ. The germline V and J ends were trimmed by 4 bases and 2 bases, with 9 bases remaining between them. CDR3: CASSWVQTYEQYF. For the CDR3, the DNA is TGTGCCAGCAGCTGGGTACAGACCTACGAGCAGTACTTC.

This clone came up a few times. The chain couples TRBV7-3 to TRBJ1-3; 9 positions agree with TRBD1. Germline values: CDR1 SGHTA, CDR2 FQGTGA. The CDR3 spans 17 residues. J was trimmed by 5 bases and V by 1 base; bases with no gene match: 9. The CDR3 DNA sequence: TGTGCCAGCAGCTTAATAGGAAGGACAGGGGACAGAAACACCATATATTTT. Translation: CASSLIGRTGDRNTIYF.

The chain carries TRBV10-3 and TRBJ2-2, with TRBD2 as a possible D gene (5 bases). The CDR3 totals 14 residues. CDR1 is ENHRY and CDR2 is SYGVKD in the germline V gene. Trimming left V 2 bases short and J 5 bases short, with 9 bases between. CDR3 amino acids: CAISEPRETGELFF. DNA of the CDR3: TGTGCCATCAGTGAGCCTCGGGAAACCGGGGAGCTGTTTTTT.

V is TRBV10-3 and J is TRBJ1-4, with a weak D call TRBD1 (6 bases). Trimming took 4 bases from V and 1 from J, leaving 10 bases between them. CDR1 and CDR2 from the germline V gene are ENHRY and SYGVKD. This CDR3 contains 15 residues. The CDR3 loop reads CAISGTAETNEKLFF. The CDR3 bases are TGTGCCATCAGTGGGACAGCCGAAACTAATGAAAAACTGTTTTTT.

This clone has just a few counts. This sequence joins TRBV5-4 and TRBJ2-2; 8 positions match TRBD1. CDR1 and CDR2 from the germline V gene are SGHNT and YYREEE (reference sequence). Trimming took 2 bases from V and 6 from J; bases not matched to a gene: 0. The CDR3 has 13 residues. The CDR3 nucleotides read TGTGCCAGCAGCTTACAGGGGGCCGGGGAGCTGTTTTTT. The encoded protein is CASSLQGAGELFF.